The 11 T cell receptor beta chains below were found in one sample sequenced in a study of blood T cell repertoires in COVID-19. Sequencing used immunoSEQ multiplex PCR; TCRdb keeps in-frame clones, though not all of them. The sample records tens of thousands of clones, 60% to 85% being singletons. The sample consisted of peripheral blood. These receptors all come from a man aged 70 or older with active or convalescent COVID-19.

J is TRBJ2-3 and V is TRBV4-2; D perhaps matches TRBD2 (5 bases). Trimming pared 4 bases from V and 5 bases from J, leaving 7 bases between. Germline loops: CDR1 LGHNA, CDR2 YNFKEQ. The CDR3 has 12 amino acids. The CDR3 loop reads CASSLSGDTQYF. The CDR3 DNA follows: TGTGCCAGCAGCCTAAGCGGAGATACGCAGTATTTT.

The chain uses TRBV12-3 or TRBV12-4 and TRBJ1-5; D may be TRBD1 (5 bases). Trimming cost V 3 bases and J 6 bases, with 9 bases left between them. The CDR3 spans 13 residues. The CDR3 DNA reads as TGTGCCAGCAGTTTTTGGGGCGGTCAGCCCCAGCATTTT. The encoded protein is CASSFWGGQPQHF.

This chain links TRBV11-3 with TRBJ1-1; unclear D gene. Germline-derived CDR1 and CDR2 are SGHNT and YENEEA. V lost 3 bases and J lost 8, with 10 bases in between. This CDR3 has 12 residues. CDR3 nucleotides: TGTGCCAGCAGCTTTGGCGGTACCGAAGCTTTCTTT. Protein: CASSFGGTEAFF.

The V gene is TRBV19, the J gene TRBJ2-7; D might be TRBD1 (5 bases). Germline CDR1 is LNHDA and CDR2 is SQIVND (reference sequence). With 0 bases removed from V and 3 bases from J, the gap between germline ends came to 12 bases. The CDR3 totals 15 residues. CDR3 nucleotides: TGTGCCAGTAGTATAGACGGACAAGGTGTCTACGAGCAGTACTTC. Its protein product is CASSIDGQGVYEQYF.

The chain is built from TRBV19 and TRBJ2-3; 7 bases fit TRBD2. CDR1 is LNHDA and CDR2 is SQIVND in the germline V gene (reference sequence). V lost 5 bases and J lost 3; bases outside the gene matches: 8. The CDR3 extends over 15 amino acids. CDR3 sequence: CASSQKGGETDTQYF. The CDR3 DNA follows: TGTGCCAGTAGTCAGAAGGGAGGGGAAACAGATACGCAGTATTTT.

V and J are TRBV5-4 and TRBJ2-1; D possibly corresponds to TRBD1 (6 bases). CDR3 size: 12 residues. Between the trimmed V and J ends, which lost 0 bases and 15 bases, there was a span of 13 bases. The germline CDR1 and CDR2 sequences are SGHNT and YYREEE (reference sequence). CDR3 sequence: CASSLEGIGGFF. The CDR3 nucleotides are TGTGCCAGCAGCTTGGAGGGGATAGGGGGGTTCTTC.

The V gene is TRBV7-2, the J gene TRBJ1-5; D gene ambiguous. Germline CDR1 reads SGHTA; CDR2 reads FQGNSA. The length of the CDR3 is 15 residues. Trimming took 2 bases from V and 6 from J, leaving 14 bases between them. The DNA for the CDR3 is TGTGCCAGCAGCTTAAGATTCGGGTTGGGTCAGCCCCAGCATTTT. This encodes CASSLRFGLGQPQHF. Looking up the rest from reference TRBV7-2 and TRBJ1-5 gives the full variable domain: GAGVSQSPSNKVTEKGKDVELRCDPISGHTALYWYRQSLGQGLEFLIYFQGNSAPDKSGLPSDRFSAERTGGSVSTLTIQRTQQEDSAVYLCASSLRFGLGQPQHFGDGTRLSIL.

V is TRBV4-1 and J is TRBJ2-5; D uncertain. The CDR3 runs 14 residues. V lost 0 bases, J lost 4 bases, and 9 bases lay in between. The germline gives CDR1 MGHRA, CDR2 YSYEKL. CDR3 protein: CASSQDLLRETQYF. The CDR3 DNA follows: TGCGCCAGCAGCCAAGATCTCCTTAGAGAGACCCAGTACTTC.

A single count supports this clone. This chain's CDR3 is CAANPGQGAYEQYF. Written as DNA, the CDR3 is TGTGCCGCCAACCCGGGACAGGGGGCATACGAGCAGTACTTC. This rearrangement joins TRBV10-3 to TRBJ2-7; TRBD1 matches 12 bases. This CDR3 is built from 14 residues. CDR1 and CDR2 (germline): ENHRY, SYGVKD. V trimming: 11 bases; J trimming: 4 bases; junction bases outside the gene matches: 9.

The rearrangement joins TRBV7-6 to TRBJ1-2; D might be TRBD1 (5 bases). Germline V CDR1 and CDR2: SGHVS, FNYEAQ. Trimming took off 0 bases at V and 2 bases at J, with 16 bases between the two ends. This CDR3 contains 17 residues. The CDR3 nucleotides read TGTGCCAGCAGCTTAGCCGGGGGAGGAACAACGAACTATGGCTACACCTTC. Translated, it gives CASSLAGGGTTNYGYTF.

This CDR3 is CASSYQQFPGNTIYF. The CDR3 coding sequence is TGTGCCAGCAGCTATCAACAGTTTCCTGGAAACACCATATATTTT. The chain couples TRBV3-1 (or the pseudogene TRBV3-2) to TRBJ1-3, with D uncertain. Germline-derived CDR1 and CDR2 are LGHDT and YNNKEL (reference sequence). The CDR3 contains 15 residues. Between the trimmed V and J ends, which lost 5 bases and 2 bases, there was a span of 13 bases.